The present entry profiles one T cell receptor (beta chain) with its context. There is no known antigen for this receptor. No base quality information exists; no much larger clone differs at one position. The immunoSEQ Assay, a bias-controlled multiplex PCR, was used to amplify TCRbeta CDR3 regions from genomic DNA. The authors' analysis ran thus. The number of nucleated cells in each sample was estimated by amplification of reference gene primers within the assay. To quantify the absolute abundance of each unique TCRbeta CDR3 rearrangement, sequence reads were collapsed and filtered. For each sample, productive Simpson clonality was calculated by taking the square root of Simpson's diversity index across productive rearrangements. In TCRdb, the immuneACCESS table is reduced to in-frame sequences with V and J assigned. These tables do not hold every clone; where another copy was compared, an unresolved V gene accounts for under half, and the others remain unexplained. V and J calls and clone size are copied from that table; D and trimming were computed from the DNA. Present in this sample are 95,000 to 150,000 clones, approximately 74% of which were seen just once. The ten largest clones add up to less than 6.5% of the sample.

The source of the sample is a study of blood T cell repertoires in COVID-19 (dated by TCRdb to the early 2020s). About the study as a whole: Samples covering the acute and convalescent phases of COVID-19 were provided by collaborators in the United States, Italy and Spain. The repertoires were released in a freely available public database intended as a resource for research on the immune response to SARS-CoV-2. The dataset comprised deeply sampled blood TCRbeta repertoires from subjects exposed to, actively infected with, or recovered from COVID-19. A de-identified subject ID, COVID-19 status, age in years and sex were almost always included in the sample metadata. The prospective study material was composed of cDNA or gDNA derived from T cells, B-cell-depleted T cells, or PBMCs. Samples were obtained from the ongoing ImmuneRACE study (first 160 participants) and from some 1,300 subjects provided by 6 global collaborators. HLA class I and class II types, where available, came from metadata supplied by the sample provider rather than from assay-based typing. Summary of the overall study and its limitations: The quantity of clinical and demographic metadata differed by source and by participant and was supplied without curation.

Measured from the cysteine to the phenylalanine, the CDR3 is 15 residues long. This entry keeps only the CDR3 DNA: 45 bases, framed from base 1. At the junction V is shortened by 6 bases and J by 5 bases; bases outside the gene matches: 10. CDR1 and CDR2 were assigned from the germline V gene (reference sequence) as MNHEY and SMNVEV. Collaborating institutions collected whole blood in K2EDTA tubes following their own protocols. For TCRbeta analysis, collaborators shipped samples as frozen whole blood, isolated PBMCs, or DNA extracted from either of those sample types. Recombination connected TRBV27 to TRBJ2-7, with TRBD1 matching 10 junction bases. Sequenced sample: peripheral blood. This receptor was taken from a man aged 55 to 70 with acute or convalescent COVID-19. The CDR3: CASRLRGQGSHEQYF. The DNA is TGTGCCAGCAGGCTCCGGGGACAGGGGAGTCACGAGCAGTACTTC.